This T cell receptor beta chain appears in the sequencing data of a study of blood T cell repertoires in COVID-19. Study summary: The study drew acute and convalescent COVID-19 samples from the United States, Italy and Spain. Sources were T cells, B-cell-depleted T cells, or PBMCs; the material itself was cDNA or gDNA.

Enrolment of Seattle patients took place during active infection, and they were followed longitudinally. Original data processing: Estimation of nucleated cell counts was performed using reference gene primer amplification. Repertoires were generated with immunoSEQ multiplex PCR, while TCRdb's copy carries only in-frame clones and drops some. The D gene and trimming were derived from the DNA, and the V and J assignments and clone size from that table. This sample has 30,000 to 40,000 clones; around 74% occur once, and the top ten carry over 9.5%. This clone is classed as medium-sized (0.01 to 0.1%). Sequences were obtained from peripheral blood. This sequence was found in a man aged 65 to 85 with COVID-19, enrolled during active disease.

The CDR3 region is CASSVPLAGAANTGELFF. The CDR3 DNA follows: TGTGCCAGCAGTGTGCCGCTAGCGGGGGCTGCGAACACCGGGGAGCTGTTTTTT. The chain couples TRBV2 to TRBJ2-2; 10 bases are a match to TRBD2. The germline V gene has CDR1 SNHLY and CDR2 FYNNEI. Trimming took 4 bases from V and 0 from J; bases not matched to a gene: 8. This CDR3 has 18 amino acids.